The sequence of this TCR beta chain was determined in a study of T cell responses to AZD1222 COVID-19 vaccine. Study information: Second doses at about 4 or about 12 weeks were pooled.

Germline V CDR1 and CDR2: MNHEY, SMNVEV (reference sequence). The V gene end was trimmed by 5 bases and the J gene end by 5 bases; junction bases not matched to a gene: 10. The CDR3 runs to 15 residues. Concerning this clone: Its matching antigen is unknown.

The table came from immunoSEQ multiplex PCR; TCRdb's copy has only in-frame clones and leaves some out. The sample lists just under 90,000 clones, roughly 87% occurring once. Regarding the study as a whole: Most donors were white British and more were female, and clonal diversity was possibly underestimated. Repertoire sampling occurred only after the peak T cell response.

The TCR sequence derives from an adult in good health. The sample was peripheral blood, taken on day 0 of AZD1222 vaccination. The chain couples TRBV27 to TRBJ2-7, with 9 bases fitting TRBD1. In DNA form, the CDR3 reads TGTGCCAGCAGTGGCTACGGACAGGGGTTCCACGAGCAGTACTTC. This encodes CASSGYGQGFHEQYF.